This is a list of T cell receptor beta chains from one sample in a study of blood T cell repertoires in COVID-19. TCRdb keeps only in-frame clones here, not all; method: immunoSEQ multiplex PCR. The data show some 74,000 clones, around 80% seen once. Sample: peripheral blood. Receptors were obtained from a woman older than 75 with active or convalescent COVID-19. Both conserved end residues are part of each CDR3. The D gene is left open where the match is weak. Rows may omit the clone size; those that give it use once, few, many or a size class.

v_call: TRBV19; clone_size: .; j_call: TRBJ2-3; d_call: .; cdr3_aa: CASSIGAEDTQYF; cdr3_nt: TGTGCCAGTAGTATAGGGGCAGAGGATACGCAGTATTTT
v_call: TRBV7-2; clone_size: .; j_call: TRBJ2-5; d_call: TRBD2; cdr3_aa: CASSLGLAGVSLWGETQYF; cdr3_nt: TGTGCCAGCAGCTTAGGACTAGCGGGAGTTTCGCTTTGGGGAGAGACCCAGTACTTC
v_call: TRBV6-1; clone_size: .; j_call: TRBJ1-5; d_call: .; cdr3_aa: CASSEGKQTSNQPQHF; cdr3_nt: TGTGCCAGCAGTGAAGGAAAACAGACTAGCAATCAGCCCCAGCATTTT
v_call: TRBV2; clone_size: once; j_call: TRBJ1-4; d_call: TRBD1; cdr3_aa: CASRHRGLNEKLFF; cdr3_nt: TGTGCCAGCAGGCACAGGGGGTTGAATGAAAAACTGTTTTTT
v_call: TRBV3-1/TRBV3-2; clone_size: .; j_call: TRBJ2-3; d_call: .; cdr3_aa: CASSKILEGASTDTQYF; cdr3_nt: TGTGCCAGCAGCAAAATCTTGGAGGGAGCTAGCACAGATACGCAGTATTTT
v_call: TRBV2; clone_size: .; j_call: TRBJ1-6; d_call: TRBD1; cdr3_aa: CASRTGGTANSPLHF; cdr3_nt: TGTGCCAGCAGAACTGGGGGGACAGCGAATTCACCCCTCCACTTT
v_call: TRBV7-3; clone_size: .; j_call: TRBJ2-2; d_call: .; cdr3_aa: CASSSVAGNTGELFF; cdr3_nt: TGTGCCAGCAGCTCCGTGGCAGGAAACACCGGGGAGCTGTTTTTT
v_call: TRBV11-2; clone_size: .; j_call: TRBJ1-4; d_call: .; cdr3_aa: CASSLGGRGWEKLFF; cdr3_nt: TGTGCCAGCAGCTTAGGTGGGAGGGGATGGGAAAAACTGTTTTTT
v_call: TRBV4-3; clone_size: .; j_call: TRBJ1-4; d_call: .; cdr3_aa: CASSQRQIGMFEKLFF; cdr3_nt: TGCGCCAGCAGCCAAAGACAGATAGGGATGTTTGAAAAACTGTTTTTT
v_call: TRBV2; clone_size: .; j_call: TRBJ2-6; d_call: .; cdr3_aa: CASWAGQGGAGANVLTF; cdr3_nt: TGTGCCAGCTGGGCTGGGCAGGGGGGAGCTGGGGCCAACGTCCTGACTTTC
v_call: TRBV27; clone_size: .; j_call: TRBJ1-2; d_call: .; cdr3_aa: CASSPHNNYGYTF; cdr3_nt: TGTGCCAGCAGTCCCCACAACAACTATGGCTACACCTTC
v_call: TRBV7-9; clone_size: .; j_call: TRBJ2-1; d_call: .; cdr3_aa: CASSLQDRLRYGEQFF; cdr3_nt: TGTGCCAGCAGCTTACAAGACAGGCTTCGGTATGGTGAGCAGTTCTTC
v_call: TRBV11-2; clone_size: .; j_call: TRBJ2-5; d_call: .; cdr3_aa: CASSFGRGSETQYF; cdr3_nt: TGTGCCAGCAGCTTCGGTAGGGGGAGCGAGACCCAGTACTTC
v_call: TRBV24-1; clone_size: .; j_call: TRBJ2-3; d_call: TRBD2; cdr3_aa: CATSEFGTSGPAGTDTQYF; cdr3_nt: TGTGCCACCAGTGAATTCGGGACTAGCGGGCCCGCTGGCACAGATACGCAGTATTTT
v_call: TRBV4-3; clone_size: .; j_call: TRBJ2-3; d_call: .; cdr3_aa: CASSQEGAGTDTQYF; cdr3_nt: TGCGCCAGCAGCCAAGAGGGGGCTGGCACAGATACGCAGTATTTT
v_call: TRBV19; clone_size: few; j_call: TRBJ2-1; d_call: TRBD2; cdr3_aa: CASSPKVAGGPNEQFF; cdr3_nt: TGTGCCAGTAGTCCCAAGGTAGCGGGAGGGCCCAATGAGCAGTTCTTC
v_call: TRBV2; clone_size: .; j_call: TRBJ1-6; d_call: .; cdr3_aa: CASTAGDRSYNSPLHF; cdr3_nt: TGTGCCAGCACCGCGGGGGATAGGTCCTATAATTCACCCCTCCACTTT
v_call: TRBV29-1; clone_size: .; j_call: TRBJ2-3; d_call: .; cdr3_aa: CSTRGDTQYF; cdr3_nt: TGCAGCACAAGGGGAGATACGCAGTATTTT